Listed here are 3 T cell receptor beta chains from one sample, sequenced in a study of blood T cell repertoires in COVID-19. The table came from immunoSEQ multiplex PCR; TCRdb's copy has only in-frame clones and leaves some out. The data show 150,000 or so clones, about 92% seen once. Sequencing used peripheral blood. These receptors were taken from a man younger than 45 with COVID-19, enrolled during active disease.

This chain uses TRBV27 with TRBJ2-5; a weak D match, TRBD1 (8 bases). The V end was cut by 3 bases, the J end by 2 bases, with 13 bases between. Germline loops: CDR1 MNHEY, CDR2 SMNVEV (reference sequence). This CDR3 contains 15 residues. CDR3 protein: CASSFDRGGQETQYF. CDR3 in DNA: TGTGCCAGCAGTTTCGACAGGGGAGGGCAAGAGACCCAGTACTTC.

This chain uses TRBV28 with TRBJ2-5, with D possibly being TRBD2 (5 bases). The CDR3 runs 15 residues. Trimming pared 2 bases from V and 4 bases from J, leaving 14 bases between. Germline CDR1 MDHEN, CDR2 SYDVKM. CDR3: CASSLTGPGGETQYF. The CDR3 bases are TGTGCCAGCAGTTTAACGGGCCCTGGAGGAGAGACCCAGTACTTC. The whole variable domain, filled in from reference TRBV28 and TRBJ2-5, reads DVKVTQSSRYLVKRTGEKVFLECVQDMDHENMFWYRQDPGLGLRLIYFSYDVKMKEKGDIPEGYSVSREKKERFSLILESASTNQTSMYLCASSLTGPGGETQYFGPGTRLLVL.

The chain combines TRBV6-6 with TRBJ2-7; no firm D call. CDR3 size: 14 residues. Germline-derived CDR1 and CDR2 are MNHNY and SVGAGI (reference sequence). Trimming shortened V by 0 bases and J by 2 bases, and 8 bases separated the two germline ends. The CDR3 nucleotides are TGTGCCAGCAGTTACTCGATCAGTGCCTACGAGCAGTACTTC. Its translation is CASSYSISAYEQYF.